Presented here are 3 T cell receptor beta chains from one specimen sequenced in a study of blood T cell repertoires in COVID-19. Sequencing used immunoSEQ multiplex PCR; TCRdb keeps in-frame clones, though not all of them. Among about 330,000 clones listed, around 87% were seen once. Sequenced input: peripheral blood. Receptor source: a woman between 45 and 60 years old with active or convalescent COVID-19.

This chain links TRBV7-8 with TRBJ1-4; the match to TRBD1 covers 7 bases. Germline V gene data show CDR1 as SGHVS and CDR2 as FQNEAQ. CDR3 length: 15 residues. V lost 1 base to trimming and J lost 4 bases; unmatched junction nucleotides: 3. The chain's CDR3 is CASSLETGSNEKLFF. DNA for the CDR3: TGTGCCAGCAGCTTAGAGACAGGGAGTAATGAAAAACTGTTTTTT.

The chain links TRBV6-2 or TRBV6-3 to TRBJ1-2; D gene unclear. V lost 0 bases, J lost 4 bases, and 9 bases lay in between. Germline loops: CDR1 MNHEY, CDR2 SVGEGT. The CDR3 is 14 residues long. The CDR3 bases are TGTGCCAGCAGTTACTCCCTCGGGTCCTATGGCTACACCTTC. Its translation: CASSYSLGSYGYTF.

The count of this clone is one. The CDR3 sequence: CASRDRGQVEKLFF. The CDR3 DNA follows: TGTGCCAGTAGAGACAGGGGGCAGGTTGAAAAACTGTTTTTT. The gene calls are TRBV19 and TRBJ1-4; 10 nucleotides line up with TRBD1. This CDR3 contains 14 residues. Per germline, CDR1 LNHDA and CDR2 SQIVND (reference sequence). J gave up 7 bases and V 6 bases, and 5 bases lay outside the gene matches.